Each of the 15 T cell receptor beta chains below was sequenced from the same sample in a study of control samples from healthy donors and cancer patients. Produced via immunoSEQ multiplex PCR; TCRdb's table is partial and in-frame only. The repertoire holds about 120,000 clones, with around 89% as singletons. The material sequenced was PBMCs. These receptors originate from a woman aged 45-60 years with colorectal cancer.

J is TRBJ1-1 and V is TRBV3-1 (or the pseudogene TRBV3-2); 9 nucleotides align to TRBD1. J lost 4 bases, V lost 4 bases, and 4 bases had no gene match. Germline lookup yields CDR1 LGHDT and CDR2 YNNKEL (reference sequence). The CDR3 extends over 14 amino acids. The CDR3 protein is CASSPGQGGTEAFF. The CDR3 region has the DNA TGTGCCAGCAGCCCGGGACAGGGAGGCACTGAAGCTTTCTTT.

This clone was detected only once. This sequence joins TRBV12-5 and TRBJ2-4; 8 bases map to TRBD2. The germline V gene encodes CDR1 LGHNT and CDR2 FRNRAP. The V segment lost 5 bases and the J segment 8 bases; nucleotides outside the gene matches: 11. The CDR3 length is 15 residues. CDR3 sequence: CASGHPTRGLDIQYF. CDR3 sequence (DNA): TGTGCTAGTGGTCATCCCACTCGGGGACTAGACATTCAGTACTTC.

This chain connects TRBV27 to TRBJ2-3; perhaps TRBD1 as D (5 bases). Germline CDR1 reads MNHEY; CDR2 reads SMNVEV (reference sequence). The CDR3 totals 13 residues. The V end lost 10 bases, the J end lost 2 bases, and 13 bases lay between the germline ends. The CDR3 loop reads CATATEPTDTQYF. The CDR3 DNA reads as TGTGCCACCGCGACAGAACCCACAGATACGCAGTATTTT.

This clone was picked up one time. Written as DNA, the CDR3 is TGTGCCAGCAGTAAAGACAGGGGGAACACTGAAGCTTTCTTT. This translates into CASSKDRGNTEAFF. The chain employs TRBV6-4 and TRBJ1-1, with TRBD1 matching over 8 bases. The CDR3 runs 14 residues. Trimming removed 5 bases from V and 1 base from J; junction bases left unmatched: 3. CDR1 is MRHNA, CDR2 SNTAGT, per germline.

The rearrangement uses TRBV5-8 and TRBJ2-5; D is ambiguous. The V end lost 6 bases, the J end lost 4 bases, and 10 bases lay between the germline ends. The CDR3 has 12 amino acids. Looked up from germline, CDR1 is SGHTS and CDR2 is YDEGEE. The CDR3 nucleotides are TGTGCCAGCAACGAAAGACTAGAGACCCAGTACTTC. It encodes CASNERLETQYF.

V is TRBV5-5 and J is TRBJ1-2; D remains ambiguous. This CDR3 comprises 16 residues. V dropped 4 bases and J dropped 4 bases, with 20 bases sitting between them. Germline V gene lookup returns CDR1 SGHKS and CDR2 YYEKEE (reference sequence). The CDR3, as DNA: TGTGCCAGCAGCACAAACTTGGGAGTGTACTCCTATGGCTACACCTTC. It is translated as CASSTNLGVYSYGYTF.

The rearrangement joins TRBV2 to TRBJ1-2; a weak D match, TRBD1 (5 bases). Per the germline V gene, CDR1 is SNHLY and CDR2 is FYNNEI. The CDR3 loop spans 17 amino acids. Trimming removed 0 bases at V and 8 bases at J, with 22 bases between. CDR3 bases: TGTGCCAGCAGTGAAGCTAGGCCGTCGAGGGGTTTTTACGGCTACACCTTC. It is translated as CASSEARPSRGFYGYTF.

V and J are TRBV2 and TRBJ2-1, with D possibly TRBD1 on 6 matching bases. The V and J ends lost 6 bases and 4 bases respectively, with 19 bases between them. In germline, CDR1 is SNHLY, CDR2 FYNNEI. This CDR3 comprises 16 residues. CDR3 residues: CASRDEGHFSYNEQFF. The CDR3 coding sequence is TGTGCCAGCAGAGATGAGGGACACTTTTCTTACAATGAGCAGTTCTTC.

The chain uses TRBV7-9 and TRBJ1-1, with D tentatively TRBD1 (5 bases). Germline V gene lookup returns CDR1 SEHNR and CDR2 FQNEAQ (reference sequence). Trimming took 7 bases from V and 4 from J, leaving 22 bases between them. This CDR3 is built from 16 residues. The CDR3 reads CASISYRNMVATEAFF. CDR3 DNA sequence: TGTGCCAGCATATCTTACAGGAACATGGTTGCCACTGAAGCTTTCTTT.

V and J are TRBV28 and TRBJ2-5; either TRBD1 or TRBD2 may supply D (5 bases each). Germline-derived CDR1 and CDR2 are MDHEN and SYDVKM. Trimming pared 9 bases from V and 4 bases from J, leaving 21 bases between. The CDR3 runs to 15 residues. DNA for the CDR3: TGTGCCAGTCTCGGGGCCCCAGGGAGCACAGAGACCCAGTACTTC. This sequence encodes CASLGAPGSTETQYF.

This sequence joins TRBV5-1 and TRBJ1-2; D is perhaps TRBD1 (5 bases). Trimming took 0 bases from V and 5 from J, leaving 14 bases between them. From germline, CDR1 is SGHRS and CDR2 YFSETQ. The CDR3 sequence is 15 residues long. The DNA of the CDR3 is TGCGCCAGCAGCTTGGCCCTGGGGGGAGGTTATGGCTACACCTTC. It codes for CASSLALGGGYGYTF.

J is TRBJ2-5 and V is TRBV6-5; either TRBD1 or TRBD2 may fit D (5 bases each). The CDR3 length is 13 residues. Germline V CDR1 and CDR2: MNHEY, SVGAGI. The V and J ends lost 6 bases and 1 base respectively, with 9 bases between them. The CDR3 DNA reads as TGTGCCAGCAGATGGGACGGCCAAGAGACCCAGTACTTC. It translates to CASRWDGQETQYF.

The chain couples TRBV5-1 to TRBJ2-5; possibly TRBD1 for D (5 bases). Trimming left V 1 base short and J 5 bases short, with 24 bases between. The CDR3 is 18 residues long. The germline CDR1 and CDR2 sequences are SGHRS and YFSETQ. CDR3 amino acids: CASSLNPRVGSPTETQYF. DNA for the CDR3: TGCGCCAGCAGCTTGAACCCCAGGGTTGGTTCACCTACGGAGACCCAGTACTTC.

This chain joins TRBV12-3 or TRBV12-4 and TRBJ1-1; D ambiguous. V was shortened by 6 bases and J by 7 bases, with 9 bases between the two germline ends. This CDR3 has 11 amino acids. The CDR3 region has the DNA TGTGCCAGCAGGAATCGGGGTGAAGCTTTCTTT. Amino acid sequence: CASRNRGEAFF.

The chain recombines TRBV5-4 with TRBJ2-4; maybe TRBD1 (5 bases). V lost 4 bases to trimming and J lost 0 bases, with 11 bases between them. Per the germline V gene, CDR1 is SGHNT and CDR2 is YYREEE (reference sequence). This CDR3 contains 15 residues. The DNA for the CDR3 is TGTGCCAGCAGCCTCGACAGTCTAGCCAAAAACATTCAGTACTTC. This gives the protein CASSLDSLAKNIQYF.